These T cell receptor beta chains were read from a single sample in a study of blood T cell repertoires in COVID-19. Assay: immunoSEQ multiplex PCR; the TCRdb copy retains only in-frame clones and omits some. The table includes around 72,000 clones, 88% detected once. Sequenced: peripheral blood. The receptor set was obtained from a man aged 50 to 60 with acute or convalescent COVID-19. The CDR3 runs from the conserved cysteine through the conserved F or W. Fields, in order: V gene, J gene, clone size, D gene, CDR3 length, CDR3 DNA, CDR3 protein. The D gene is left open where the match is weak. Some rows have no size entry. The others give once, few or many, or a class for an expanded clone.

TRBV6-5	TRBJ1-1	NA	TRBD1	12	TGTGCCAGCAGTAAGAGACAGGGAAAAGCTTTCTTT	CASSKRQGKAFF
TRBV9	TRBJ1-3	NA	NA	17	TGTGCCAGCAGCGTGCAGGGAGGGGGAATATCTGGAAACACCATATATTTT	CASSVQGGGISGNTIYF
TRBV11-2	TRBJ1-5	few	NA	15	TGTGCCAGCAGCCCCAGGAGGGCAAGCAATCAGCCCCAGCATTTT	CASSPRRASNQPQHF
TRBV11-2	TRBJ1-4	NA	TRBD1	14	TGTGCCAGCAGCCGGGACAGAGTTAATGAAAAACTGTTTTTT	CASSRDRVNEKLFF
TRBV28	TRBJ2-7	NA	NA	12	TGTGCCAGCAGCAGCGTTTTGAACGAGCAGTACTTC	CASSSVLNEQYF
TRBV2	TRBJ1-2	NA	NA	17	TGTGCCAGCAGTGATGGTACGAGACCTAGACCTTTTTATGGCTACACCTTC	CASSDGTRPRPFYGYTF
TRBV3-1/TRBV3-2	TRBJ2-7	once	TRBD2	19	TGTGCCAGCAGCGACCTCGGGACTAGCGGGTCCGGGCCCACTTACGAGCAGTACTTC	CASSDLGTSGSGPTYEQYF
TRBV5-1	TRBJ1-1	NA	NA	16	TGCGCCAGCAGCTTGGCCAAAGGACACATGAACACTGAAGCTTTCTTT	CASSLAKGHMNTEAFF
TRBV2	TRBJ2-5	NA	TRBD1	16	TGTGCCAGCAGCGCCCTCCCCGGGACAGGTCAAGAGACCCAGTACTTC	CASSALPGTGQETQYF
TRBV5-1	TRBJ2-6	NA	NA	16	TGCGCCAGCAGCCCCAACGCAGGGTCTGGGGCCAACGTCCTGACTTTC	CASSPNAGSGANVLTF
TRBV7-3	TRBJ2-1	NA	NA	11	TGTGCCAGCAGCTCAGGACAGGAGCAGTTCTTC	CASSSGQEQFF
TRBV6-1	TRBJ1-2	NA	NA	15	TGTGCCAGCAGTGAAGGGGGGACACCCCGTTGGGGCTACACCTTC	CASSEGGTPRWGYTF
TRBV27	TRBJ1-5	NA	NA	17	TGTGCCAGCAGTTTATCCTGGACAGAATCGAGATATCAGCCCCAGCATTTT	CASSLSWTESRYQPQHF
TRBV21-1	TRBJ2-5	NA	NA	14	TGTGCCAGCAGCACCCGACAGGGAAAAGAGACCCAGTACTTC	CASSTRQGKETQYF
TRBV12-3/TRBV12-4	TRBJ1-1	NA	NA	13	TGTGCCAGCAGCCCGACAGCCCACACTGAAGCTTTCTTT	CASSPTAHTEAFF
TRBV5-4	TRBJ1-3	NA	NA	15	TGTGCCAGCAGTTTGACAGATAACTCTGGAAACACCATATATTTT	CASSLTDNSGNTIYF
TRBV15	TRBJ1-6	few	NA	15	TGTGCCACCAGCAGAGCGACAGGCCTTAATTCACCCCTCCACTTT	CATSRATGLNSPLHF
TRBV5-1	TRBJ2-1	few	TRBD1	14	TGCGCCAGCAGCTTGGGGACAGGGGGGTCCGAGCAGTTCTTC	CASSLGTGGSEQFF
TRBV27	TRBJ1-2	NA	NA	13	TGTGCCAGCGCCGGACAGCCCCGTTATGGCTACACCTTC	CASAGQPRYGYTF
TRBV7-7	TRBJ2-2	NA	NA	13	TGTGCTAGCAGCATTGGGCGGGGCTGGGAGCTGTTTTTT	CASSIGRGWELFF
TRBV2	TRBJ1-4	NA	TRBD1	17	TGTGCCAGCAGGCCCGCTGGGCGGACAGGGGTACATGAAAAACTGTTTTTT	CASRPAGRTGVHEKLFF
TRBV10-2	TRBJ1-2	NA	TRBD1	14	TGCGCCAGCAGAGAAACAGGGGGACGCTATGGCTACACCTTC	CASRETGGRYGYTF
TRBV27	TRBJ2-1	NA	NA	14	TGTGCCAGCAGGCTAGGACAGAACCACAATGAGCAGTTCTTC	CASRLGQNHNEQFF
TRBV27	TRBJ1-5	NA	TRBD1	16	TGTGCCAGCAGTTTAGAGCCCCAGGGGGCAGGGCAGCCCCAGCATTTT	CASSLEPQGAGQPQHF
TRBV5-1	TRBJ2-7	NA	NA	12	TGCGCCAGCAGCTTGGGGCAGGGGGAGCAGTACTTC	CASSLGQGEQYF
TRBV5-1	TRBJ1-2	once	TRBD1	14	TGCGCCAGCAGCGCCCCCGGGACAGCCTATGGCTACACCTTC	CASSAPGTAYGYTF
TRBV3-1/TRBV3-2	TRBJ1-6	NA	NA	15	TGTGCCAGCACGTTAGGAGTCTCCTTGAATTCACCCCTCCACTTT	CASTLGVSLNSPLHF
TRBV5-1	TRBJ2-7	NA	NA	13	TGCGCCAGCAGCTTTCAGCGGTCCTACGAGCAGTACTTC	CASSFQRSYEQYF